This TCR beta chain originates from a study of identical twins. TCRdb used MiXCR to reprocess the 5' RACE reads, holding one entry per CDR3 protein. Found here are hundreds of thousands of distinct CDR3 sequences, 6% to 6.5% of them singletons; the top ten hold approximately 1.6%. The donor group consisted entirely of healthy Caucasians. Study results and caveats: Fewer insertions marked abundant cord blood beta clonotypes; young adult naive trended weakly, memory not at all. Twins showed weaker excess sharing in their beta out-of-frame sequences. Analyses based on zero insertions could be partly confounded by invariant MAIT and iNKT cells.

This clonotype was counted between two and nine times. Its antigen remains unidentified. CDR1 is SGDLS and CDR2 is YYNGEE in the germline V gene. The length of the CDR3 is 14 residues. Trimming at V came to 3 bases and at J to 6 bases, leaving 7 bases not matched to a gene. The V and J genes are TRBV9 and TRBJ2-7; 9 bases fit TRBD1. The sequencing sample was made of naive T cells sorted from blood. The clonotype originates from a man between 18 and 29 years old in good health. DNA of the CDR3: TGTGCCAGCAGCGCCCGGGACAGGGCCTTCGAGCAGTACTTC. Translated, it gives CASSARDRAFEQYF.